The 30 T cell receptor beta chains below come from one sample, sequenced in a study of blood T cell repertoires in COVID-19. Here immunoSEQ multiplex PCR was the method, and the copy in TCRdb shows in-frame clones only, minus some. Here the sample spans under 350,000 clones, around 89% being singletons. The sequenced sample consisted of peripheral blood. The receptors here all came from a man aged 35 to 55 with acute or convalescent COVID-19.

This chain links TRBV6-5 with TRBJ1-2; 8 bases agree with TRBD1. Trimming took 6 bases from V and 4 from J; bases not matched to a gene: 4. This CDR3 has 13 residues. CDR1 is MNHEY, CDR2 SVGAGI, per germline. DNA of the CDR3: TGTGCCAGCAGGCGACAGGGGCCCTATGGCTACACCTTC. Its translation is CASRRQGPYGYTF.

The chain is built from TRBV2 and TRBJ2-2, with a weak D call TRBD2 (5 bases). Germline loops: CDR1 SNHLY, CDR2 FYNNEI. The CDR3 covers 14 residues. Trimming took off 6 bases at V and 3 bases at J, with 11 bases between the two ends. The CDR3 coding sequence is TGTGCCAGCAGCGGGGTGGCGGACACCGGGGAGCTGTTTTTT. Translation gives CASSGVADTGELFF.

This chain joins TRBV19 and TRBJ1-5, with unresolved D. The CDR3 is 12 residues long. Germline CDR1 and CDR2: LNHDA and SQIVND (reference sequence). V was pared by 7 bases and J by 2 bases, with 6 bases between. Written as DNA, the CDR3 is TGTGCCAGTACGCGGGGCAATCAGCCCCAGCATTTT. Encoded protein: CASTRGNQPQHF.

This chain links TRBV11-2 with TRBJ2-2; no clear D. This CDR3 has 12 amino acids. Between the trimmed V and J ends, which lost 5 bases and 3 bases, there was a span of 4 bases. Germline V gene data show CDR1 as SGHAT and CDR2 as FQNNGV. The CDR3 loop reads CASSPDTGELFF. The CDR3 bases are TGTGCCAGCAGCCCGGACACCGGGGAGCTGTTTTTT.

The gene calls are TRBV19 and TRBJ1-2; the D gene is possibly TRBD1 (6 bases). V lost 10 bases, J lost 4 bases, and 13 bases lay in between. The CDR3 totals 12 residues. Germline lookup yields CDR1 LNHDA and CDR2 SQIVND (reference sequence). As DNA, the CDR3 is TGTGCCACAGCTGGGACAACCTATGGCTACACCTTC. It translates to CATAGTTYGYTF.

The chain links TRBV2 to TRBJ2-5; no reliable D call. Between the trimmed V and J ends, which lost 4 bases and 7 bases, there was a span of 10 bases. Germline V CDR1 and CDR2: SNHLY, FYNNEI. The CDR3 length is 12 residues. For the CDR3, the DNA is TGTGCCAGCAGTGCCAGCGTGGGGACCCAGTACTTC. Translating it yields CASSASVGTQYF. Full variable domain (missing parts from reference TRBV2 and TRBJ2-5): EPEVTQTPSHQVTQMGQEVILRCVPISNHLYFYWYRQILGQKVEFLVSFYNNEISEKSEIFDDQFSVERPDGSNFTLKIRSTKLEDSAMYFCASSASVGTQYFGPGTRLLVL.

This clone has a handful of counts. The V call is TRBV5-1, the J call TRBJ2-3; 8 bases line up with TRBD1. The germline V gene encodes CDR1 SGHRS and CDR2 YFSETQ. V shed 5 bases, J shed 2 bases, and the junction held 4 bases outside the gene matches. This CDR3 has 14 residues. The CDR3 spells CASRPGQVTDTQYF. The CDR3 coding sequence is TGCGCCAGCAGGCCGGGACAGGTCACAGATACGCAGTATTTT.

The CDR3 DNA sequence: TGTGCCGGGACCGGGACAGGGGGCAACTATGGCTACACCTTC. Translation gives CAGTGTGGNYGYTF. The rearrangement joins TRBV30 to TRBJ1-2, with 12 bases lining up with TRBD1. This CDR3 is 14 amino acids long. Trimming at V came to 8 bases and at J to 2 bases, leaving 6 bases not matched to a gene. Germline-derived CDR1 and CDR2 are GTSNPN and SVGIG (reference sequence).

This sequence joins TRBV10-2 and TRBJ2-3, with a possible D match to TRBD2 (6 bases). The germline V gene has CDR1 WSHSY and CDR2 SAAADI. The CDR3 covers 12 residues. The V and J ends lost 11 bases and 2 bases respectively, with 11 bases between them. The CDR3 DNA reads TGCGCCGGCGGGGCCTACACAGATACGCAGTATTTT. As protein: CAGGAYTDTQYF.

The chain carries TRBV7-3 and TRBJ2-2; weak D call: TRBD1 (6 bases). Germline V CDR1 and CDR2: SGHTA, FQGTGA. CDR3 length: 13 amino acids. The ends were cut back, 5 bases at V and 7 bases at J, with 11 bases in the middle. CDR3 sequence (DNA): TGTGCCAGCAGCCATGACAGGCGCGGGGAGCTGTTTTTT. Translation gives CASSHDRRGELFF.

This CDR3 is CASSSRTSGGAIYEQFF. The CDR3 DNA reads TGTGCCAGCAGCTCCCGGACTAGCGGGGGGGCCATATATGAGCAGTTCTTC. The chain has TRBV7-8 and TRBJ2-1, with 15 bases matching TRBD2. The junction had 9 bases not matched to a gene; V was cut back by 4 bases and J by 8 bases. The CDR3 is 17 amino acids. The V gene's germline CDR1 is SGHVS and CDR2 FQNEAQ.

The chain uses TRBV2 and TRBJ1-1; weak D call: TRBD1 (5 bases). The germline V and J ends were trimmed by 7 bases and 5 bases, with 8 bases remaining between them. Per the germline V gene, CDR1 is SNHLY and CDR2 is FYNNEI. The CDR3 totals 11 residues. The CDR3 reads CASTGWTEAFF. The CDR3 DNA is TGTGCCAGCACAGGGTGGACTGAAGCTTTCTTT. The variable domain in full, completed from reference TRBV2 and TRBJ1-1, reads EPEVTQTPSHQVTQMGQEVILRCVPISNHLYFYWYRQILGQKVEFLVSFYNNEISEKSEIFDDQFSVERPDGSNFTLKIRSTKLEDSAMYFCASTGWTEAFFGQGTRLTVV.

The V and J genes are TRBV6-5 and TRBJ1-4; no clear D. Germline loops: CDR1 MNHEY, CDR2 SVGAGI. Between the trimmed V and J ends, which lost 10 bases and 5 bases, there was a span of 20 bases. The CDR3 totals 15 residues. CDR3 protein: CATQKEGSGNEKLFF. In DNA, the CDR3 is TGTGCCACTCAAAAAGAGGGTTCGGGGAATGAAAAACTGTTTTTT.

This clone was picked up one time. This chain uses TRBV3-1 (or the pseudogene TRBV3-2) with TRBJ2-1, with TRBD2 identical over 10 bases. The CDR3 totals 16 residues. Trimming cost V 5 bases and J 4 bases; bases outside gene matches: 8. Germline values: CDR1 LGHDT, CDR2 YNNKEL (reference sequence). The CDR3 spells CASSSQRGGSYNEQFF. In DNA, the CDR3 is TGTGCCAGCAGCTCCCAGCGGGGGGGATCTTACAATGAGCAGTTCTTC.

The chain recombines TRBV5-1 with TRBJ1-1, with 8 positions matching TRBD1. Germline CDR1 is SGHRS and CDR2 is YFSETQ. V trimming: 4 bases; J trimming: 6 bases; junction bases outside the gene matches: 11. The CDR3 length is 15 residues. The CDR3 is CASSLVELQGAEAFF. The CDR3 DNA sequence: TGCGCCAGCAGCCTTGTGGAATTACAGGGGGCTGAAGCTTTCTTT.

The V gene is TRBV6-5, the J gene TRBJ2-1; D call uncertain. The V gene's germline CDR1 is MNHEY and CDR2 SVGAGI. V lost 6 bases and J 0 bases, leaving 9 bases between the germline ends. The CDR3 is made up of 14 amino acids. The CDR3 sequence: CASRHSTSYNEQFF. CDR3 DNA: TGTGCCAGCAGGCACAGCACCTCCTACAATGAGCAGTTCTTC.

The rearrangement joins TRBV30 to TRBJ1-6, with 9 nucleotides matching TRBD1. CDR1 and CDR2 from the germline V gene are GTSNPN and SVGIG (reference sequence). The CDR3 is 14 amino acids. The chain's CDR3 is CALEQGAIDPPLHF. The CDR3 DNA reads as TGTGCTTTAGAACAGGGGGCGATTGACCCACCCCTCCACTTT.

The genes are TRBV7-9 and TRBJ1-2, with a possible D match to TRBD1 (6 bases). Germline assignment: CDR1 SEHNR and CDR2 FQNEAQ (reference sequence). CDR3 size: 12 residues. V gave up 8 bases and J gave up 4 bases, with 11 bases separating them. The CDR3 spells CASGMTGYGYTF. The CDR3 DNA reads TGTGCCAGCGGAATGACAGGCTATGGCTACACCTTC. The full variable domain, its missing parts supplied by reference TRBV7-9 and TRBJ1-2, is DTGVSQNPRHKITKRGQNVTFRCDPISEHNRLYWYRQTLGQGPEFLTYFQNEAQLEKSRLLSDRFSAERPKGSFSTLEIQRTEQGDSAMYLCASGMTGYGYTFGSGTRLTVV.

The chain is built from TRBV7-2 and TRBJ2-3, with TRBD2 identical over 13 bases. The length of the CDR3 is 18 residues. V gave up 5 bases and J gave up 2 bases; unmatched junction bases: 10. Germline V gene lookup returns CDR1 SGHTA and CDR2 FQGNSA. CDR3 nucleotides: TGTGCCAGCAGCCAGACTGAACTAGCGGGGGGGTTCACAGATACGCAGTATTTT. Its protein product is CASSQTELAGGFTDTQYF.

The chain combines TRBV6-6 with TRBJ1-4; possible D gene TRBD1, 6 bases. The CDR3 is 17 amino acids. Germline V gives CDR1 MNHNY, CDR2 SVGAGI (reference sequence). Trimming left V 5 bases short and J 0 bases short, with 16 bases between. DNA for the CDR3: TGTGCCAGCAGTCCGTGGACAGCGAAGTCAACTAATGAAAAACTGTTTTTT. This gives the protein CASSPWTAKSTNEKLFF.

The count of this clone is one. The chain employs TRBV14 and TRBJ1-2; the D is unclear. CDR3 length: 13 amino acids. Per the germline V gene, CDR1 is SGHDN and CDR2 is FVKESK. The germline V and J ends were trimmed by 4 bases and 1 base, with 7 bases remaining between them. CDR3 protein: CASSPENNYGYTF. Written as DNA, the CDR3 is TGTGCCAGCAGCCCGGAGAATAACTATGGCTACACCTTC.

This rearrangement joins TRBV11-2 to TRBJ2-7; TRBD2 aligns across 8 bases. V was clipped by 4 bases and J by 4 bases; unmatched bases: 6. The CDR3 contains 14 residues. Germline CDR1 SGHAT, CDR2 FQNNGV. The CDR3 reads CASSYSSGGYEQYF. CDR3 nucleotides: TGTGCCAGCAGCTATTCATCGGGGGGGTACGAGCAGTACTTC. Together with reference TRBV11-2 and TRBJ2-7, the CDR3 gives the full variable domain: EAGVAQSPRYKIIEKRQSVAFWCNPISGHATLYWYQQILGQGPKLLIQFQNNGVVDDSQLPKDRFSAERLKGVDSTLKIQPAKLEDSAVYLCASSYSSGGYEQYFGPGTRLTVT.

This clone was observed once. The rearrangement links TRBV7-2 to TRBJ2-1, with 8 nucleotides matching TRBD2. V lost 10 bases to trimming and J lost 6 bases; unmatched junction nucleotides: 11. There are 14 residues in the CDR3. CDR1 is SGHTA, CDR2 FQGNSA, per germline. CDR3: CATREGRGGNEQFF. The CDR3 DNA follows: TGTGCCACCCGAGAGGGACGGGGGGGCAATGAGCAGTTCTTC.

This chain links TRBV5-1 with TRBJ1-1; 8 bases line up with TRBD1. Germline-derived CDR1 and CDR2 are SGHRS and YFSETQ. V shed 3 bases, J shed 2 bases, and the junction held 9 bases outside the gene matches. The CDR3 has 16 residues. The CDR3 nucleotides read TGCGCCAGCAGCTCCACCGGGACAGGAGTTAACACTGAAGCTTTCTTT. This translates into CASSSTGTGVNTEAFF.

The chain links TRBV18 to TRBJ2-1, with 9 bases aligning to TRBD1. The CDR3 consists of 15 residues. V dropped 4 bases and J dropped 4; count of bases not matched to a gene: 5. Germline V lookup: CDR1 KGHSH, CDR2 LQKENI. The CDR3 reads CASSRETGGYNEQFF. CDR3 DNA sequence: TGTGCCAGCTCACGGGAGACAGGGGGTTACAATGAGCAGTTCTTC.

The V gene is TRBV19, the J gene TRBJ1-3; D not resolved. V was shortened by 6 bases and J by 3 bases, with 15 bases between the two germline ends. CDR1 LNHDA and CDR2 SQIVND come from the germline V gene (reference sequence). The CDR3 has 15 residues. The CDR3 spells CASRSADILGNTIYF. The CDR3 bases are TGTGCCAGTAGATCCGCCGACATACTTGGAAACACCATATATTTT.

Remarks on this clone: The identical CDR3 is also encoded by other nucleotide sequences in the sample. J is TRBJ2-1 and V is TRBV9; the D gene is possibly TRBD2 (5 bases). From germline, CDR1 is SGDLS and CDR2 YYNGEE. V was pared by 0 bases and J by 1 base, with 8 bases between. CDR3 size: 15 residues. Here the CDR3 reads CASSVAGNSYNEQFF. The DNA for the CDR3 is TGTGCCAGCAGCGTAGCCGGGAATTCCTACAATGAGCAGTTCTTC.

This chain links TRBV5-1 with TRBJ2-1, with a weak D call TRBD1 (5 bases). The CDR3 length is 15 residues. Trimming removed 4 bases from V and 0 bases from J, with 11 bases in between. Germline V CDR1 and CDR2: SGHRS, YFSETQ. CDR3: CASSPLDSSYNEQFF. For the CDR3, the DNA is TGCGCCAGCAGCCCCCTTGACAGCTCCTACAATGAGCAGTTCTTC.

The V call is TRBV5-1, the J call TRBJ2-3; 16 nucleotides line up with TRBD2. Germline CDR1 reads SGHRS; CDR2 reads YFSETQ. The CDR3 is 17 residues long. J lost 4 bases, V lost 3 bases, and 5 bases had no gene match. For the CDR3, the DNA is TGCGCCAGCAGCTCCGGGACTAGCGGGGGGGCAGCAGATACGCAGTATTTT. It yields the protein CASSSGTSGGAADTQYF.

The chain is built from TRBV18 and TRBJ1-4, with 7 bases identical to TRBD1. From germline, CDR1 is KGHSH and CDR2 LQKENI. Unmatched junction bases numbered 5, after V lost 3 bases and J lost 7 bases. CDR3 length: 14 residues. The CDR3 sequence: CASSPPGDSEKLFF. The CDR3 DNA reads TGTGCCAGCTCACCGCCGGGGGACAGTGAAAAACTGTTTTTT. Combining the CDR3 with reference TRBV18 and TRBJ1-4 gives the whole variable domain NAGVMQNPRHLVRRRGQEARLRCSPMKGHSHVYWYRQLPEEGLKFMVYLQKENIIDESGMPKERFSAEFPKEGPSILRIQQVVRGDSAAYFCASSPPGDSEKLFFGSGTQLSVL.